Sequencing of this T cell receptor beta chain was carried out in a study of T cells in localized non-small cell lung cancer (dated by TCRdb to 2018 to 2020). Describing the broader study: The study examined T cell repertoires in roughly 240 patients with early-stage NSCLC and compared tumors with uninvolved tumor-adjacent lungs. Of the NSCLC patients, around 130 were male and approximately 97 were female, and the mean age was approximately 66 years. The cohort consisted of 200 to 250 treatment-naive NSCLC patients whose localized lung tumors had been resected. The full study reports these points: Longer overall survival was associated with higher blood T cell density, whereas shorter survival was associated with higher adjacent-lung clonality. Uninvolved tumor-adjacent lung showed the highest T cell clonality, higher than tumor, which suggests more focused antigenic responses in the adjacent lung. Because multi-region tumor sequencing was not performed, intratumor heterogeneity could not be ruled out. A median of approximately 57 of the top 100 tumor clones were detected in paired uninvolved adjacent lung, and around 30 of these tumor clones were also found among the top 100 clones of the paired uninvolved adjacent lung. Since the design was exploratory, TCR variables were selected using unadjusted p-values with no false-discovery rate correction.

TCR beta CDR3 regions were sequenced from DNA using the immunoSEQ Assay. Under the source paper's analysis protocol: T cell density was computed as TCR beta template counts normalized to usable DNA estimated by amplifying housekeeping genes. The preseqR package was used to estimate richness by extrapolating to 400,000 templates for PBMC samples and to 120,000 templates for tissue samples. Clonality was defined as one minus Pielou's evenness. Tissue-enriched TCRs were identified by differential abundance testing using productive amino-acid clonotypes, minimum total count 5 and alpha 0.1. The Jaccard Index and the Morisita Overlap Index were used to quantify repertoire overlap between compartments. TCR beta CDR3s were clustered by GLIPH together with public tetramer-defined viral CDR3s, and at least three viral sequences plus V-gene enrichment were required for viral motifs. TCRdb mirrors the immuneACCESS table, restricted to in-frame sequences. Some clones are absent from its copies; in checked studies, under half trace to an unresolved V gene, and the reason for the others is unknown. D and trimming come from the DNA, and the V and J calls and clone size come from that table. The sample table contains about 82,000 clones; only one count was recorded for over 70% of them. Of the sample, 15% to 20% falls within the top ten clones.

At diagnosis, peripheral blood, uninvolved tumor-adjacent lung and tumor were collected and were preserved as a mix of fresh-frozen and FFPE material. For TCR repertoire profiling, blood samples were analyzed in the form of peripheral blood mononuclear cells. CDR1 and CDR2, per the germline V gene, are KGHSH and LQKENI. The CDR3 runs 14 residues from the cysteine to the phenylalanine. CDR3 DNA only is kept here, 42 bases in frame from base 1. Trimming removed 2 bases from V and 5 bases from J, leaving 12 bases between the germline ends. A note on this clone: Its binding antigen is unknown. Qualities for individual bases were not recorded, and no much larger clone is one base off.

Sequenced here: PBMCs, sampled before any cancer treatment. Rearrangement joined TRBV18 to TRBJ1-1, with a weak D call of TRBD1 (5 bases match). The source of this sequence is a man between 35 and 75 years old with stage II squamous cell lung carcinoma. The DNA sequence is given as TGTGCCAGCTCACCAACCGGGGCTGGGACTGAAGCTTTCTTT. It specifies CASSPTGAGTEAFF.